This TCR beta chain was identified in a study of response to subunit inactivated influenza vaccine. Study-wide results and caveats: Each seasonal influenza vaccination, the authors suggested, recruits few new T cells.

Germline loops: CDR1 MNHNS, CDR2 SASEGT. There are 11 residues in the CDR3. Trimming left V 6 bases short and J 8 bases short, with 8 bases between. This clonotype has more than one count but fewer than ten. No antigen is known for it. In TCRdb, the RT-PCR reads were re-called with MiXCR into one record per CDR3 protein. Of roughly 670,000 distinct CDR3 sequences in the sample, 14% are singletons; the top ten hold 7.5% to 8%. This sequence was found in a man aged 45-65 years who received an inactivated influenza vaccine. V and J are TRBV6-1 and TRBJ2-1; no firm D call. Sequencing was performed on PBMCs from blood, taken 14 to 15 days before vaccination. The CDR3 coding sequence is TGTGCCAGCAGGATTCACTATGAGCAGTTCTTC. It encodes CASRIHYEQFF.